This T cell receptor beta chain emerged from a study of vaccination and CD4 T cells after COVID-19 (dated by TCRdb to between 2022 and 2023). About the investigation overall: Convalescent patients had a positive SARS-CoV-2 result on nasal swab PCR, and of these patients, several had mild disease and one had severe disease. For stimulating the cultures, overlapping spike peptide pools were used, derived from SARS-CoV-2 as well as from the common cold coronaviruses HCoV-NL63, HCoV-OC43 and HCoV-229E. In 10 COVID-19 convalescent patients and a few infection-naive healthy vaccine recipients, researchers compared the spike-specific CD4+ TCR repertoire from before mRNA vaccination with the repertoire from after. The convalescent cohort included six males and four females, with two Hispanic individuals, seven Caucasians, two Asians and one multiracial person. Post-vaccine blood samples were collected a median of around 10 weeks after the second vaccine dose, ranging from roughly 12 to 241 days. Two doses of either the Pfizer-BioNTech BNT162b2 vaccine (n=8) or the Moderna mRNA-1273 vaccine (n=2) were administered to participants. Post-COVID blood samples from convalescent patients were collected a median of around 110 days after diagnosis, with a range of 35 to 161 days. Control cultures used a CEFX viral epitope pool as positive control, an HIV-1 Nef peptide pool as negative control, or no peptide. General conclusions and limits of the study: Nearly all vaccine-specific clones in convalescent patients (304 of 307) were mono-reactive for SARS-CoV-2 spike rather than cross-reactive with common cold coronaviruses. The number of convalescent patients in the study was relatively small, and the study did not examine early timepoints following natural infection. The median count of SARS-CoV-2-reactive clonotypes went up from about 23 after infection to about 41 after vaccination, although the change was not significant. In convalescent patients, a median around 84% of post-vaccine SARS-CoV-2-reactive clones were detected only after vaccination, and vaccine-specific priming was suggested by this finding.

This clonotype was detected only a few times. There is no known antigen for this receptor. Base qualities are not at hand, and no much larger clone is one base apart. Libraries were built with PCR. DNA from cultured CD4+ T cells underwent TCR sequencing with the Oncomine TCR Beta short-read assay at the Johns Hopkins FTIC core. Genomic DNA was extracted from the cultured CD4+ T cells with the QIAamp micro DNA kit. Oncomine TCR Beta libraries from cultured CD4+ T cells were pooled with unique dual indexes and sequenced on an Illumina iSeq 100. For the original study's pipeline: Non-productive sequences were removed, and CDR3s that did not start with C, did not end with F or W, or were shorter than 7 amino acids were discarded. The MANAFEST web application identified antigen-specific clonotypes by comparing peptide-stimulated wells against reference wells and other culture wells. An FDR below 0.05, an odds ratio above 5, and a productive frequency above 0.1% in at least two of three replicate wells were required for clones to be considered positive. A clonotype counted as cross-reactive if it showed significant expansion both in the SARS-CoV-2 spike wells and in at least one common cold coronavirus spike condition. Using R version 3.6.1, CDR3 homology was evaluated through Levenshtein distances (stringdist) along with unrooted phylogenetic trees (ape). TCRdb took the public reads, trimmed them with fastp at Q25, ran MiXCR for clone calling and kept in-frame beta chains. Entries that share a CDR3 protein sequence are merged under the most common genes and DNA. TCRdb's processing, not the authors', yielded these V and J calls. This sample comprises 18,000 or so distinct CDR3 sequences, approximately 50% of them detected only once. 7% to 8.5% of the sample goes to the ten largest clones.

The sample's treatment or condition label, decoded: roughly 10-day PBMC culture with coronavirus spike peptide pools or control peptides (ViraFEST assay). The ViraFEST assay was used in the study, in which antigen-specific T cells were expanded with peptide pools and expanded clonotypes were subsequently identified by TCR sequencing. The convalescent patients' positive SARS-CoV-2 PCR tests were from March to December 2020, which was before the Alpha, Beta and Delta variants emerged in the United States. PBMCs were cultured at around 2 million per well in IMDM supplemented with roughly 5% human AB serum and about 10 IU/ml IL-2, with approximately 10 ug/ml peptide pools added. On days 3 and 7, half of the culture medium was replaced with fresh IL-2-containing medium. After around 11 days of culture, CD4+ T cells were isolated by negative selection using the EasySep CD4+ T cell isolation kit. Ficoll-Paque Plus gradient centrifugation was used to isolate PBMCs from whole blood, and the isolated PBMCs were then either used fresh or cryopreserved at -140C. In general, triplicate wells were set up for every culture condition.

Unmatched junction bases come to 15, with V trimmed by 5 bases and J by 8 bases. The germline V gene (reference sequence) gives CDR1 as DFQATT and CDR2 as SNEGSKA. Spanning cysteine to phenylalanine, the CDR3 consists of 15 amino acids. Here the CDR3 DNA is all that survives: 45 bases in frame from base 1. The rearrangement combines TRBV20-1 with TRBJ2-1, with 7 central nucleotides matching TRBD2. This TCR was recovered from a human donor who had recovered from COVID-19. Sequencing was performed on CD4+ T cells from blood, cultured in vitro, taken before SARS-CoV-2 vaccination. The CDR3 protein is CSARLPGGGIYEQFF. The DNA sequence is as follows: TGCAGTGCTCGATTACCGGGAGGCGGTATCTATGAGCAGTTCTTC.